A single sample gave rise to the 6 T cell receptor beta chains below, sequenced in a study of shared clonotypes between healthy human individuals. Some clones are missing from TCRdb's copy, which holds only in-frame ones; the method was immunoSEQ multiplex PCR. This repertoire shows some 2.4 million clones, over 85% found once; its top ten account for around 0.4%. Sequences were obtained from naive CD4+ T cells from PBMCs. Subset of the sample: CD45RA+ positively selected. All receptors derive from a young man in good health. Some clones in this sample may be carry-over from other donors' samples.

The chain couples TRBV6-5 to TRBJ2-2; perhaps TRBD2 as D (6 bases). There are 13 residues in the CDR3. Germline V gene lookup returns CDR1 MNHEY and CDR2 SVGAGI. With 6 bases removed from V and 6 bases from J, the gap between germline ends came to 11 bases. In nucleotides, the CDR3 is TGTGCCAGCAGGGGAGGTATCTCCGGGGAGCTGTTTTTT. The encoded protein is CASRGGISGELFF.

The chain is built from TRBV5-1 and TRBJ1-2; 8 bases match TRBD1. The CDR3 is 14 amino acids. J gave up 2 bases and V 7 bases, and 7 bases lay outside the gene matches. In germline, CDR1 is SGHRS, CDR2 YFSETQ. Here the CDR3 reads CASGETGANYGYTF. As DNA, the CDR3 is TGCGCCAGCGGAGAGACAGGGGCCAACTATGGCTACACCTTC.

This chain joins TRBV7-8 and TRBJ1-5; TRBD1 is a possible D gene (6 bases). Trimming took 0 bases from V and 5 from J, leaving 8 bases between them. CDR1 is SGHVS and CDR2 is FQNEAQ in the germline V gene. The CDR3 loop spans 14 amino acids. The CDR3 DNA reads TGTGCCAGCAGCTTAGCCAGGGGTTATCAGCCCCAGCATTTT. Its translation: CASSLARGYQPQHF.

The chain uses TRBV19 and TRBJ2-2, with 8 bases that match TRBD1. CDR1 and CDR2 from the germline V gene are LNHDA and SQIVND (reference sequence). The CDR3 totals 14 residues. The V segment lost 5 bases and the J segment 5 bases; nucleotides outside the gene matches: 4. The CDR3 nucleotides are TGTGCCAGTAGTTCCCGACAGGGGACCGGGGAGCTGTTTTTT. Encoded protein: CASSSRQGTGELFF. The variable domain in full, completed from reference TRBV19 and TRBJ2-2, reads DGGITQSPKYLFRKEGQNVTLSCEQNLNHDAMYWYRQDPGQGLRLIYYSQIVNDFQKGDIAEGYSVSREKKESFPLTVTSAQKNPTAFYLCASSSRQGTGELFFGEGSRLTVL.

CDR3 region: CASSTVRGGETQYF. CDR3 DNA sequence: TGTGCCAGCAGCACAGTCAGGGGCGGGGAGACCCAGTACTTC. This chain joins TRBV21-1 and TRBJ2-5; whether TRBD1, the table's D call, matches the DNA was not checked. TRBV21-1 is a pseudogene segment. CDR3 length: 14 residues.

The V gene is TRBV11-1, the J gene TRBJ2-7, with 7 bases matching TRBD1. The junction had 5 bases not matched to a gene; V was cut back by 1 base and J by 2 bases. The CDR3 runs 15 residues. CDR1 SGHAT and CDR2 FQDESV come from the germline V gene (reference sequence). The CDR3 bases are TGTGCCAGCAGCTTAGACAGGGGCGCCGCCTACGAGCAGTACTTC. Residues: CASSLDRGAAYEQYF.